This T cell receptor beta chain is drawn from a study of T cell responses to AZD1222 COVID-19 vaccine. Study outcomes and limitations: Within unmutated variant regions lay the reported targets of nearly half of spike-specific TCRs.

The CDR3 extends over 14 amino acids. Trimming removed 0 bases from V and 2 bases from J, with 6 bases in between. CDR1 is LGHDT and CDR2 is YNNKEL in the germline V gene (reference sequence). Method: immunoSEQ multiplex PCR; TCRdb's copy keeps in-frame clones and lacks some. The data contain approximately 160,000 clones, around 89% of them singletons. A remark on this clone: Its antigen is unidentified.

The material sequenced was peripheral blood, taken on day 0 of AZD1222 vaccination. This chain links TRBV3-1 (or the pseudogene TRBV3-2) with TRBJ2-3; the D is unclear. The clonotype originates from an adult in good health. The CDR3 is CASSQEPATDTQYF. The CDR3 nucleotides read TGTGCCAGCAGCCAAGAACCAGCCACAGATACGCAGTATTTT.